These 32 T cell receptor beta chains came from one sample sequenced in a study of technical replicates of blood from a handful of donors. Data came from immunoSEQ multiplex PCR; TCRdb stores just in-frame clones and leaves some out. This sample carries fewer than 95,000 clones, roughly 94% of them seen once, and the ten largest clones take over 0.2%. Sequencing input: T cells isolated from PBMCs. The receptors were sampled from a human donor in good health.

The chain links TRBV5-1 to TRBJ1-1, with 8 bases lining up with TRBD1. CDR3 length equals 15 residues. Germline V lookup: CDR1 SGHRS, CDR2 YFSETQ. The V segment lost 0 bases and the J segment 4 bases; nucleotides outside the gene matches: 5. The CDR3 bases are TGCGCCAGCAGCTTGGGTTGGCAGGGGGCCACTGAAGCTTTCTTT. This gives the protein CASSLGWQGATEAFF.

This chain joins TRBV5-5 and TRBJ2-5, with D perhaps matching TRBD1 (6 bases). The germline V and J ends were trimmed by 0 bases and 0 bases, with 12 bases remaining between them. The CDR3 covers 16 residues. Germline V CDR1 and CDR2: SGHKS, YYEKEE (reference sequence). CDR3 amino acids: CASSLVVQGNQETQYF. CDR3 sequence (DNA): TGTGCCAGCAGCTTGGTGGTCCAGGGGAACCAAGAGACCCAGTACTTC.

This clone has only one observation. V usage is TRBV4-1 and J usage is TRBJ1-2; D unresolved. The V end was cut by 2 bases, the J end by 2 bases, with 18 bases between. CDR1 and CDR2 (germline): MGHRA, YSYEKL. This CDR3 has 17 amino acids. This CDR3 is CASSQKTRKRSNYGYTF. The CDR3 DNA follows: TGCGCCAGCAGCCAAAAGACACGGAAAAGAAGCAACTATGGCTACACCTTC.

The chain employs TRBV19 and TRBJ2-7; 9 bases map to TRBD1. V lost 5 bases and J lost 2; bases outside the gene matches: 4. In germline, CDR1 is LNHDA, CDR2 SQIVND (reference sequence). This CDR3 is built from 14 residues. The CDR3 region has the DNA TGTGCCAGTAGTGATGGGGACAGGGCCTACGAGCAGTACTTC. Its translation: CASSDGDRAYEQYF.

This chain uses TRBV6-4 with TRBJ1-2; a possible D gene is TRBD1 (5 bases). This CDR3 has 15 amino acids. Trimming took 0 bases from V and 3 from J, leaving 11 bases between them. Germline values: CDR1 MRHNA, CDR2 SNTAGT. CDR3 amino acids: CASSDSAQGDYGYTF. The CDR3 nucleotides are TGTGCCAGCAGTGACTCCGCCCAGGGCGACTATGGCTACACCTTC.

The chain combines TRBV28 with TRBJ2-7, with 9 nucleotides matching TRBD1. Germline V lookup: CDR1 MDHEN, CDR2 SYDVKM. Unmatched junction bases numbered 7, after V lost 9 bases and J lost 4 bases. CDR3 length equals 13 residues. In DNA, the CDR3 is TGTGCCAGTTACAGGGGGCTAGGGTACGAGCAGTACTTC. Its translation: CASYRGLGYEQYF.

This clone has a single count. The chain is built from TRBV15 and TRBJ1-2, with a tentative D call TRBD1 (5 bases). Looked up from germline, CDR1 is LNHNV and CDR2 is YYDKDF (reference sequence). This CDR3 is built from 13 residues. V was cut by 5 bases and J by 8 bases, with 15 bases left in between. CDR3 residues: CATSPSTGDGYTF. In DNA, the CDR3 is TGTGCCACCAGCCCTTCTACGGGGGACGGCTACACCTTC.

The chain is built from TRBV6-1 and TRBJ2-5, with 15 bases that match TRBD2. The length of the CDR3 is 21 residues. The germline V gene has CDR1 MNHNS and CDR2 SASEGT. Germline trimming cut 0 bases from V and 2 bases from J; bases unmatched to any gene: 13. CDR3 nucleotide sequence: TGTGCCAGCAGTGAAGCGCCCGTGGATCCGGGACTAGCGGGGGGACAAGAGACCCAGTACTTC. It codes for CASSEAPVDPGLAGGQETQYF.

V and J are TRBV29-1 and TRBJ2-1, with a tentative D call TRBD1 (5 bases). The germline V gene encodes CDR1 SQVTM and CDR2 ANQGSEA. V was pared by 8 bases and J by 4 bases, with 18 bases between. The CDR3 extends over 14 amino acids. The CDR3 sequence is CSSGSVAIYNEQFF. The DNA for the CDR3 is TGCAGCTCAGGGTCAGTGGCGATATACAATGAGCAGTTCTTC.

The V call is TRBV11-2, the J call TRBJ1-1; perhaps TRBD1 as D (6 bases). Trimming pared 5 bases from V and 4 bases from J, leaving 23 bases between. Germline V gene data show CDR1 as SGHAT and CDR2 as FQNNGV. The length of the CDR3 is 17 residues. The chain's CDR3 is CASSPAPIRQVFTEAFF. The CDR3 bases are TGTGCCAGCAGCCCGGCCCCCATCCGACAGGTGTTCACTGAAGCTTTCTTT.

This chain connects TRBV11-2 to TRBJ1-5; the D gene is possibly TRBD1 (5 bases). The CDR3 length is 14 residues. From germline, CDR1 is SGHAT and CDR2 FQNNGV. With 0 bases removed from V and 3 bases from J, the gap between germline ends came to 6 bases. The CDR3 DNA sequence: TGTGCCAGCAGCTTAGACAGGGTCAATCAGCCCCAGCATTTT. Its protein product is CASSLDRVNQPQHF.

The chain recombines TRBV19 with TRBJ2-7; 8 bases match TRBD2. J lost 0 bases, V lost 8 bases, and 9 bases had no gene match. Germline values: CDR1 LNHDA, CDR2 SQIVND (reference sequence). The CDR3 has 15 amino acids. The CDR3 DNA follows: TGTGCCAGTTCACGGGGGGGCCCAAGCTCCTACGAGCAGTACTTC. Residues: CASSRGGPSSYEQYF.

The CDR3 sequence: CASSLGAGKNQPQHF. For the CDR3, the DNA is TGTGCCAGCAGCCTGGGGGCAGGGAAGAATCAGCCCCAGCATTTT. J is TRBJ1-5 and V is TRBV28, with D possibly TRBD1 on 6 matching bases. The germline gives CDR1 MDHEN, CDR2 SYDVKM. The CDR3 is 15 amino acids. The germline V and J ends were trimmed by 6 bases and 4 bases, with 16 bases remaining between them.

The chain employs TRBV5-1 and TRBJ2-7, with 8 bases identical to TRBD2. J lost 4 bases, V lost 0 bases, and 6 bases had no gene match. The CDR3 has 15 residues. In germline, CDR1 is SGHRS, CDR2 YFSETQ. This chain's CDR3 is CASSLVRGGVYEQYF. The CDR3 DNA follows: TGCGCCAGCAGCTTGGTTCGGGGGGGTGTTTACGAGCAGTACTTC.

The chain has TRBV11-2 and TRBJ1-1, with D maybe TRBD1 (6 bases). Germline values: CDR1 SGHAT, CDR2 FQNNGV. The CDR3 totals 15 residues. V was trimmed by 6 bases and J by 0 bases, leaving 14 bases between them. The CDR3 nucleotides read TGTGCCAGCAGTCCTCTACAGGGTCTGAACACTGAAGCTTTCTTT. Encoded protein: CASSPLQGLNTEAFF.

The chain carries TRBV13 and TRBJ1-6, with 9 bases identical to TRBD1. Germline assignment: CDR1 PRHDT and CDR2 FYEKMQ (reference sequence). V trimming: 0 bases; J trimming: 8 bases; junction bases outside the gene matches: 5. The CDR3 is 16 amino acids. This CDR3 reads CASSLGSGTGHSPLHF. In nucleotides, the CDR3 is TGTGCCAGCAGCTTAGGCTCCGGGACAGGGCATTCACCCCTCCACTTT.

The chain links TRBV19 to TRBJ1-3; weak D call: TRBD1 (5 bases). Trimming took 5 bases from V and 3 from J, leaving 17 bases between them. The CDR3 runs 16 residues. CDR1 and CDR2 (germline): LNHDA, SQIVND (reference sequence). Written as DNA, the CDR3 is TGTGCCAGTAGTCCGCTTAGGATAGGGGTTGGAAACACCATATATTTT. Its protein is CASSPLRIGVGNTIYF.

This clone was detected once. One junction end disagrees with the germline gene, perhaps due to a read error. Distinct nucleotide sequences in the sample also encode this CDR3. This rearrangement joins TRBV6-5 to TRBJ2-7; possibly TRBD2 for D (7 bases). Per germline, CDR1 MNHEY and CDR2 SVGAGI. The CDR3 spans 12 residues. CDR3 sequence (DNA): TGTGCCAGCTCGGGGGGCTCCTATGAGCAGTACTTC. Its translation is CASSGGSYEQYF.

The chain couples TRBV7-3 to TRBJ2-5, with D possibly being TRBD2 (7 bases). This CDR3 has 13 residues. Germline V gene data show CDR1 as SGHTA and CDR2 as FQGTGA. Trimming removed 5 bases at V and 7 bases at J, with 14 bases between. CDR3 DNA: TGTGCCAGCAGCGGAGGGGGGGGAGGGACCCAGTACTTC. Its translation is CASSGGGGGTQYF.

The CDR3 here is CASSLYEEYGYTF. The CDR3 region has the DNA TGTGCCAGCAGCTTATACGAGGAGTATGGCTACACCTTC. The chain employs TRBV7-9 and TRBJ1-2; D gene uncertain. CDR1 is SEHNR and CDR2 is FQNEAQ in the germline V gene (reference sequence). There are 13 residues in the CDR3. The V gene lost 2 bases and the J gene lost 5 bases, with 9 bases spanning the gap.

The V call is TRBV28, the J call TRBJ1-5, with D perhaps TRBD1 (6 bases). V was cut by 6 bases and J by 3 bases, with 15 bases left in between. The CDR3 has 15 amino acids. Germline values: CDR1 MDHEN, CDR2 SYDVKM. CDR3 bases: TGTGCCAGCAGCCACCTATACAGGGACAATCAGCCCCAGCATTTT. It is translated as CASSHLYRDNQPQHF. The full variable domain, in which reference TRBV28 and TRBJ1-5 provide the parts outside the CDR3, is DVKVTQSSRYLVKRTGEKVFLECVQDMDHENMFWYRQDPGLGLRLIYFSYDVKMKEKGDIPEGYSVSREKKERFSLILESASTNQTSMYLCASSHLYRDNQPQHFGDGTRLSIL.

The chain has TRBV14 and TRBJ1-2, with 7 bases aligning to TRBD1. Germline V lookup: CDR1 SGHDN, CDR2 FVKESK. This CDR3 is built from 14 residues. Trimming cost V 2 bases and J 4 bases; bases outside gene matches: 4. The CDR3 spells CASSQSRGVYGYTF. CDR3 sequence (DNA): TGTGCCAGCAGCCAATCCAGGGGGGTCTATGGCTACACCTTC.

This chain joins TRBV21-1 and TRBJ2-5; the table gives TRBD1 as D, unverified against the DNA. TRBV21-1 is classified as a pseudogene. This CDR3 is 13 amino acids long. CDR3 in DNA: TGTGCCAGCAGCAAAGGGACAGAAGAGACCCAGTACTTC. It encodes CASSKGTEETQYF.

V gene TRBV2 combines with J gene TRBJ2-1, with a weak D call TRBD1 (6 bases). This CDR3 is 16 amino acids long. The germline CDR1 and CDR2 sequences are SNHLY and FYNNEI. V was pared by 3 bases and J by 5 bases, with 17 bases between. CDR3 DNA sequence: TGTGCCAGCAGTGACGTTCGGAGACAGGCCGACAATGAGCAGTTCTTC. Translated, it gives CASSDVRRQADNEQFF. The whole variable domain, remainder taken from reference TRBV2 and TRBJ2-1, is EPEVTQTPSHQVTQMGQEVILRCVPISNHLYFYWYRQILGQKVEFLVSFYNNEISEKSEIFDDQFSVERPDGSNFTLKIRSTKLEDSAMYFCASSDVRRQADNEQFFGPGTRLTVL.

The DNA for the CDR3 is TGCGCCAGCAGCCAAGAGACAGCTTTCACAGATACGCAGTATTTT. It specifies CASSQETAFTDTQYF. This sequence joins TRBV4-1 and TRBJ2-3; D may be TRBD1 (5 bases). Germline loops: CDR1 MGHRA, CDR2 YSYEKL. V dropped 0 bases and J dropped 2 bases, with 9 bases sitting between them. The CDR3 consists of 15 residues.

This chain connects TRBV28 to TRBJ1-5; D unclear. Trimming removed 2 bases from V and 7 bases from J, with 21 bases in between. The germline V gene encodes CDR1 MDHEN and CDR2 SYDVKM. CDR3 size: 17 residues. The CDR3 sequence is CASSLGSEFGVGQPQHF. CDR3 nucleotide sequence: TGTGCCAGCAGTTTAGGTTCAGAATTCGGGGTGGGGCAGCCCCAGCATTTT.

V gene TRBV27 combines with J gene TRBJ2-5; 10 bases map to TRBD2. Per germline, CDR1 MNHEY and CDR2 SMNVEV (reference sequence). The CDR3 extends over 18 amino acids. J gave up 5 bases and V 2 bases, and 14 bases lay outside the gene matches. The CDR3 region has the DNA TGTGCCAGCAGTTTAAGGCTAGCGGGAGACAGGGCTTATGAGACCCAGTACTTC. It encodes CASSLRLAGDRAYETQYF.

V and J are TRBV6-1 and TRBJ2-2; possibly TRBD2 for D (6 bases). This CDR3 is 16 amino acids long. CDR1 MNHNS and CDR2 SASEGT come from the germline V gene. V lost 4 bases and J 3 bases, leaving 15 bases between the germline ends. DNA of the CDR3: TGTGCCAGCAGTGTGATCCTAAGGAGGGACACCGGGGAGCTGTTTTTT. This codes for CASSVILRRDTGELFF.

The rearrangement links TRBV4-1 to TRBJ2-2; the D is unclear. V lost 2 bases and J 0 bases, leaving 7 bases between the germline ends. The length of the CDR3 is 15 residues. The germline gives CDR1 MGHRA, CDR2 YSYEKL. The CDR3 loop is CASSQPIANTGELFF. The CDR3 DNA reads as TGCGCCAGCAGCCAACCTATCGCGAACACCGGGGAGCTGTTTTTT.

This chain links TRBV19 with TRBJ1-2, with D perhaps TRBD1 (6 bases). The V gene's germline CDR1 is LNHDA and CDR2 SQIVND (reference sequence). The CDR3 covers 14 residues. V was pared by 5 bases and J by 7 bases, with 17 bases between. The CDR3 DNA is TGTGCCAGTAGTCATCAGCGGACAGTTAGTGGCTACACCTTC. Protein sequence: CASSHQRTVSGYTF.

The DNA for the CDR3 is TGCGCCAGCAGCTTGGTGGGGACAGGGACCTATGGCTACACCTTC. This sequence encodes CASSLVGTGTYGYTF. The genes are TRBV5-1 and TRBJ1-2, with 9 bases lining up with TRBD1. Germline V CDR1 and CDR2: SGHRS, YFSETQ. Unmatched junction bases numbered 4, after V lost 0 bases and J lost 4 bases. The CDR3 is 15 residues long.

This rearrangement joins TRBV4-2 to TRBJ1-1, with a tentative D call TRBD1 (5 bases). CDR3 length: 13 amino acids. V was clipped by 0 bases and J by 8 bases, with 10 bases between them. The germline CDR1 and CDR2 sequences are LGHNA and YNFKEQ. In DNA form, the CDR3 reads TGTGCCAGCAGCCAAGACAGGGAGGGCGAAGCTTTCTTT. Residues: CASSQDREGEAFF.